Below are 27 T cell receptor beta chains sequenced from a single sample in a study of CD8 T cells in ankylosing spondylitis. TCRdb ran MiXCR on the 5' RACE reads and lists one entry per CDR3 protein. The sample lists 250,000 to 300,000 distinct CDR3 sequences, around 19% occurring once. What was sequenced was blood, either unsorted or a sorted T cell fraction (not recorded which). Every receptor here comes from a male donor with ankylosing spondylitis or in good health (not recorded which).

The CDR3 here is CASSLKGSYNSPLHF. The CDR3 nucleotides are TGTGCCAGCAGTCTAAAGGGATCCTATAATTCACCCCTCCACTTT. V is TRBV12-3 or TRBV12-4 and J is TRBJ1-6; D remains unclear. With 5 bases removed from V and 1 base from J, the gap between germline ends came to 9 bases. The CDR3 has 15 residues.

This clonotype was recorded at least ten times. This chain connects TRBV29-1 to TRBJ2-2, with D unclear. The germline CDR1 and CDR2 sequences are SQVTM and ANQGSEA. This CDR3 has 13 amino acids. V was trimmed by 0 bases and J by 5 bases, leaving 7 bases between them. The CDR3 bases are TGCAGCGTTGAAGATGGCCGGACCGGGGAGCTGTTTTTT. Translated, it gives CSVEDGRTGELFF.

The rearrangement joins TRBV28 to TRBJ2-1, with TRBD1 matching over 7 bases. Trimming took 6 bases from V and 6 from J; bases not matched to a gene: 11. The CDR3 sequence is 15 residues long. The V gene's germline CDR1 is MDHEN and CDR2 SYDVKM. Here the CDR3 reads CASRHAGEGANEQFF. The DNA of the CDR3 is TGTGCCAGCAGGCACGCAGGTGAGGGGGCCAATGAGCAGTTCTTC.

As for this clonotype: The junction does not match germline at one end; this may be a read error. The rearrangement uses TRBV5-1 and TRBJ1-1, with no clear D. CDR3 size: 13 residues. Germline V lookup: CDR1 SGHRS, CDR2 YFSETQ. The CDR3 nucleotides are TGCGCCAACAGCGCCCCAGGAAACACTGAAGCTTTCTTT. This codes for CANSAPGNTEAFF.

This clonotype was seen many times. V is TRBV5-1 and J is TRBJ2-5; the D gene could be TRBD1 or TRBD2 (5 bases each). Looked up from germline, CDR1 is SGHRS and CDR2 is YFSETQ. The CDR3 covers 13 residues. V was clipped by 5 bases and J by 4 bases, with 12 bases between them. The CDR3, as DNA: TGCGCCAGCAGAGGGGAGCCAATAGAGACCCAGTACTTC. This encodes CASRGEPIETQYF. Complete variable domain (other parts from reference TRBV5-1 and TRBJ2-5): KAGVTQTPRYLIKTRGQQVTLSCSPISGHRSVSWYQQTPGQGLQFLFEYFSETQRNKGNFPGRFSGRQFSNSRSEMNVSTLELGDSALYLCASRGEPIETQYFGPGTRLLVL.

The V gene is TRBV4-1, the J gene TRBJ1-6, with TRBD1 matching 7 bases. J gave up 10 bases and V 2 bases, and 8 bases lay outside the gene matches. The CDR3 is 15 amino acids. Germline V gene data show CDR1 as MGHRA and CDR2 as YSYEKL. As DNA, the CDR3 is TGCGCCAGCAGCCAACAAGGACAGGAGTGGTCACCCCTCCACTTT. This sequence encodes CASSQQGQEWSPLHF.

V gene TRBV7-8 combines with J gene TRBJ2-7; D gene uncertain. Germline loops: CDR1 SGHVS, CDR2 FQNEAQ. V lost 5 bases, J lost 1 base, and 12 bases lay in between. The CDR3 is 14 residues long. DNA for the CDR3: TGTGCCAGCAGCCCCCGATTAGATTCCTACGAGCAGTACGTC. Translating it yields CASSPRLDSYEQYV.

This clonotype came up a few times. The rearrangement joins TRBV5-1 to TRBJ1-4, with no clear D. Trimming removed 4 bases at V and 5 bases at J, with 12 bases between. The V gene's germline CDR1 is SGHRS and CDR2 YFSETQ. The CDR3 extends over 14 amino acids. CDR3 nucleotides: TGCGCCAGCAGCATACCGGGAGAGAATGAAAAACTGTTTTTT. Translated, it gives CASSIPGENEKLFF.

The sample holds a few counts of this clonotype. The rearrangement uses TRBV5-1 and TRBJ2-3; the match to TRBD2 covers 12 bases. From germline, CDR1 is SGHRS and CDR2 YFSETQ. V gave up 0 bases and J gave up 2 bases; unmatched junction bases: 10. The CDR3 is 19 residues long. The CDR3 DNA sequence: TGCGCCAGCAGCTTGGCCGCTAGCGGGAGGGCCTTTGTCACAGATACGCAGTATTTT. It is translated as CASSLAASGRAFVTDTQYF. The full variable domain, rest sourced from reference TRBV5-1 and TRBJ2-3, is KAGVTQTPRYLIKTRGQQVTLSCSPISGHRSVSWYQQTPGQGLQFLFEYFSETQRNKGNFPGRFSGRQFSNSRSEMNVSTLELGDSALYLCASSLAASGRAFVTDTQYFGPGTRLTVL.

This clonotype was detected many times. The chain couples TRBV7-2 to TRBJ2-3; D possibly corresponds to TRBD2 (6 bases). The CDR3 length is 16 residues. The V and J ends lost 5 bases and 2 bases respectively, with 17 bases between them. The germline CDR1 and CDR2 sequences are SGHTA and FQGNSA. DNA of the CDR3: TGTGCCAGCAGCCTGACTAGTCCCCAGGTCACAGATACGCAGTATTTT. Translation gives CASSLTSPQVTDTQYF.

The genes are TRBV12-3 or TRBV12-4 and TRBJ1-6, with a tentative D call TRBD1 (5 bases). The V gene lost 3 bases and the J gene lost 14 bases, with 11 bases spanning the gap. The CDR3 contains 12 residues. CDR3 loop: CASSFGAGALHF. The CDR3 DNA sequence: TGTGCCAGCAGTTTCGGGGCGGGGGCCCTCCACTTT.

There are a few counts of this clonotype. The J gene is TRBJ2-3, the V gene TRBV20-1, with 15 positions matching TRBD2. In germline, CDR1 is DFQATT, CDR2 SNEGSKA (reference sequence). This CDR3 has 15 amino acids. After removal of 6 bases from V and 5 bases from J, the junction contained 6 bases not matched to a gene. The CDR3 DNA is TGCAGTGCCATGGGACTAGCGGGGGGTAGAGATACGCAGTATTTT. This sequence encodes CSAMGLAGGRDTQYF.

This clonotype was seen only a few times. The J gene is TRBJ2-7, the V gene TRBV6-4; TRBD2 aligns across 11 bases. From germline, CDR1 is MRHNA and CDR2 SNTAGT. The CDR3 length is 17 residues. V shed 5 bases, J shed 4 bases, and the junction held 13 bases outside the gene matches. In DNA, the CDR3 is TGTGCCAGCAGTCTACTAGCGGGAGATCCTCTAAGATACGAGCAGTACGTC. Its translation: CASSLLAGDPLRYEQYV.

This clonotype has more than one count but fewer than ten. In DNA form, the CDR3 reads TGTGCCAGCAGTTTGGACAGCAAAAACATTCAGTACTTC. Translated: CASSLDSKNIQYF. The chain carries TRBV12-3 or TRBV12-4 and TRBJ2-4; perhaps TRBD1 as D (6 bases). This CDR3 is built from 13 residues. V gave up 3 bases and J gave up 3 bases, with 6 bases separating them.

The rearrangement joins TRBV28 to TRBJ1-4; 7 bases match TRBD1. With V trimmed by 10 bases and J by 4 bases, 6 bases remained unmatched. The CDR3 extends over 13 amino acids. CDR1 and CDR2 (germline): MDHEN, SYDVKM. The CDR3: CATKGGVNEKLFF. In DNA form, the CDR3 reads TGTGCCACTAAAGGGGGCGTTAATGAAAAACTGTTTTTT.

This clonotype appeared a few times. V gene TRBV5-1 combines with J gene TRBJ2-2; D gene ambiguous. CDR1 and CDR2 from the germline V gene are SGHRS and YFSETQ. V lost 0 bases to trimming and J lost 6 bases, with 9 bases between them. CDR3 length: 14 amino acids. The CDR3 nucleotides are TGCGCCAGCAGCTTGGGTAGGGATGCCGGGGAGCTGTTTTTT. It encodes CASSLGRDAGELFF. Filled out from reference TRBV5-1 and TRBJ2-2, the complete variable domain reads KAGVTQTPRYLIKTRGQQVTLSCSPISGHRSVSWYQQTPGQGLQFLFEYFSETQRNKGNFPGRFSGRQFSNSRSEMNVSTLELGDSALYLCASSLGRDAGELFFGEGSRLTVL.

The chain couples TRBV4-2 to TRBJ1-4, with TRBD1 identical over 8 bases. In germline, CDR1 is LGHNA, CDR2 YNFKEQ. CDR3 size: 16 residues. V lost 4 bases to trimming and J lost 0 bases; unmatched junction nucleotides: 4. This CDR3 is CASSLGQESTNEKLFF. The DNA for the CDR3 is TGTGCCAGCAGCCTGGGACAGGAATCAACTAATGAAAAACTGTTTTTT.

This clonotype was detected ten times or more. CDR3 protein: CSASGDSLTYNEQFF. The CDR3 DNA reads TGCAGTGCTAGTGGGGACTCGCTAACCTACAATGAGCAGTTCTTC. The gene calls are TRBV20-1 and TRBJ2-1; perhaps TRBD2 as D (6 bases). Per the germline V gene, CDR1 is DFQATT and CDR2 is SNEGSKA (reference sequence). Trimming took 3 bases from V and 2 from J, leaving 14 bases between them. CDR3 size: 15 residues.

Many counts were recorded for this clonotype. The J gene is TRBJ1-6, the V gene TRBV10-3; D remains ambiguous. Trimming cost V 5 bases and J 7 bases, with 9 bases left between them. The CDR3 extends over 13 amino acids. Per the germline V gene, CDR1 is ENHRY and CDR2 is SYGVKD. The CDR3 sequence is CAISSDENSPLHF. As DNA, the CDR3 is TGTGCCATCAGTTCGGATGAGAATTCACCCCTCCACTTT.

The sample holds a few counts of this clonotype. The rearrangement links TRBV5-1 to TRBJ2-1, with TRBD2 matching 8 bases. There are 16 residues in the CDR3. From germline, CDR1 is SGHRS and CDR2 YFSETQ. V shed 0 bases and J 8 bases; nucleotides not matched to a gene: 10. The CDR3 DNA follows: TGCGCCAGCAGCTTGGAGGTTAGCGGGACGGCCGATGAGCAGTTCTTC. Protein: CASSLEVSGTADEQFF. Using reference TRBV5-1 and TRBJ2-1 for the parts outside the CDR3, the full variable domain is KAGVTQTPRYLIKTRGQQVTLSCSPISGHRSVSWYQQTPGQGLQFLFEYFSETQRNKGNFPGRFSGRQFSNSRSEMNVSTLELGDSALYLCASSLEVSGTADEQFFGPGTRLTVL.

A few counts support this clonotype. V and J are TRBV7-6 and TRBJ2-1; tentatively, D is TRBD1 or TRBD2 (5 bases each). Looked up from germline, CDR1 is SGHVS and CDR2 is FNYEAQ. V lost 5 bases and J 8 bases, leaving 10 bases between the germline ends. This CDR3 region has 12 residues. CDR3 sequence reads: CASSGEGYEQFF. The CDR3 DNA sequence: TGTGCCAGCAGCGGCGAGGGGTATGAGCAGTTCTTC.

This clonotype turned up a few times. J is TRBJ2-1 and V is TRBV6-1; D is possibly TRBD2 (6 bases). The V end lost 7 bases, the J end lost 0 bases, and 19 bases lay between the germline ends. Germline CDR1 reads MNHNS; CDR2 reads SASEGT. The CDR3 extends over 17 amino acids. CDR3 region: CASTPSWGGGSYNEQFF. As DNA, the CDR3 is TGTGCCAGCACCCCAAGTTGGGGAGGAGGCTCCTACAATGAGCAGTTCTTC.

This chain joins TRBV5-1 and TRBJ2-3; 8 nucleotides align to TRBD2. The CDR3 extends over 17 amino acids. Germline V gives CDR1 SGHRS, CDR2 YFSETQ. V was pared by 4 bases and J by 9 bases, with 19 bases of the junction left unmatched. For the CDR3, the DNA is TGCGCCAGCAGCCCGGATTTATCGGGGGGGCGGAAGAACACGCAGTATTTT. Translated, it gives CASSPDLSGGRKNTQYF.

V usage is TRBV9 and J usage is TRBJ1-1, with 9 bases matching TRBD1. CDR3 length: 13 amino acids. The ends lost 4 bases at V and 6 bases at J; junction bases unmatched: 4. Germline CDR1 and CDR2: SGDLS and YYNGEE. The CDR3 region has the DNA TGTGCCAGCAGCCCACGGACAGGGGCTGAAGCTTTCTTT. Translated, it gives CASSPRTGAEAFF.

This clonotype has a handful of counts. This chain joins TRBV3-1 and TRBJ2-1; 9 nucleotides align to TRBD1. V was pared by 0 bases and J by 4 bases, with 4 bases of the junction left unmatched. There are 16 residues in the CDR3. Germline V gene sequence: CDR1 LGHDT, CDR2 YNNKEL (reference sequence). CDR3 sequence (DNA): TGTGCCAGCAGCCAAGAGGCGGGACAGGGTTACAATGAGCAGTTCTTC. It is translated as CASSQEAGQGYNEQFF.

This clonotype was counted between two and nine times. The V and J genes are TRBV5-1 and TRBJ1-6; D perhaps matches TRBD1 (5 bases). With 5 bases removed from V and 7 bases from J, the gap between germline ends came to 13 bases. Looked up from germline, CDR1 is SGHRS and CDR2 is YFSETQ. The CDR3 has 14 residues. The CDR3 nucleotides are TGCGCCAGCAGGGAACAGGACTTCAATTCACCCCTCCACTTT. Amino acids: CASREQDFNSPLHF.

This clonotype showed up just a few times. DNA for the CDR3: TGTGCCAGCGGGCTGGGGGGCGATTCACCCCTCCACTTT. It yields the protein CASGLGGDSPLHF. The rearrangement joins TRBV6-4 to TRBJ1-6, with D tentatively TRBD1 (6 bases). V lost 8 bases and J lost 8, with 13 bases in between. This CDR3 spans 13 amino acids. CDR1 and CDR2 (germline): MRHNA, SNTAGT.